This entry lists 12 T cell receptor beta chains sequenced from one sample in a study of T cells in Graves' hyperthyroidism and ophthalmopathy. RNA transcripts were the template for amplifying TCR beta CDR3 regions. First-round RT-PCR targeting the TCR CDR3 was performed with the HTBI primer set. TCRdb redid the calling of the multiplex PCR reads with MiXCR, one entry per CDR3 protein. The data contain about 350,000 distinct CDR3 sequences, 14% of them singletons. The sample was blood. All receptors come from a woman aged 25 to 39 with Graves' hyperthyroidism.

This clonotype was counted at least ten times. This sequence joins TRBV7-9 and TRBJ2-7; D is unclear. CDR3 length: 12 amino acids. Germline CDR1 is SEHNR and CDR2 is FQNEAQ (reference sequence). With 5 bases removed from V and 1 base from J, the gap between germline ends came to 6 bases. Here the CDR3 reads CASSTTSYEQYF. DNA of the CDR3: TGTGCCAGCAGCACCACTTCCTACGAGCAGTACTTC.

This clonotype came up a few times. V usage is TRBV20-1 and J usage is TRBJ2-1; maybe TRBD1 (5 bases). Between the trimmed V and J ends, which lost 1 base and 9 bases, there was a span of 16 bases. Germline CDR1 DFQATT, CDR2 SNEGSKA (reference sequence). The CDR3 extends over 14 amino acids. CDR3 nucleotides: TGCAGTGCTAGAGTCTTGAGTGGGGCCGGTGAGCAGTTCTTC. It specifies CSARVLSGAGEQFF.

The sample holds a few counts of this clonotype. This chain joins TRBV6-5 and TRBJ1-1, with 8 bases identical to TRBD1. Germline loops: CDR1 MNHEY, CDR2 SVGAGI. The CDR3 runs 15 residues. V lost 1 base, J lost 1 base, and 2 bases stayed unmatched. CDR3 in DNA: TGTGCCAGCAGTTACTACCAGGGGGCGAACACTGAAGCTTTCTTT. Amino acids: CASSYYQGANTEAFF.

This clonotype was counted many times. The chain is built from TRBV7-2 and TRBJ2-1; 7 bases align to TRBD2. Germline CDR1 SGHTA, CDR2 FQGNSA. With V trimmed by 1 base and J by 8 bases, 11 bases remained unmatched. There are 16 residues in the CDR3. CDR3 loop: CASSLGLALHGDEQFF. The CDR3 DNA follows: TGTGCCAGCAGCTTAGGACTAGCCCTACATGGGGATGAGCAGTTCTTC.

Remarks on this clonotype: A much larger clone lies a single base off, so this may be a read error. This chain uses TRBV6-5 with TRBJ1-1; D call uncertain. The germline CDR1 and CDR2 sequences are MNHEY and SVGAGI. The CDR3 consists of 14 residues. CDR3 sequence (DNA): TGTGTCAGCAGTTACTCGGTCCGAAACACTGAAGCTTTCTTT. It is translated as CVSSYSVRNTEAFF.

This clonotype was seen ten or more times. The chain carries TRBV10-3 and TRBJ1-5; possibly TRBD1 for D (5 bases). The CDR3 is made up of 15 amino acids. The ends were cut back, 2 bases at V and 7 bases at J, with 15 bases in the middle. CDR1 is ENHRY and CDR2 is SYGVKD in the germline V gene. This chain's CDR3 is CAISENQGTGQPQHF. In nucleotides, the CDR3 is TGTGCCATCAGTGAGAATCAGGGAACGGGGCAGCCCCAGCATTTT.

This clonotype was counted a few times. This rearrangement joins TRBV9 to TRBJ2-7, with 10 bases lining up with TRBD2. V was pared by 1 base and J by 3 bases, with 7 bases of the junction left unmatched. Germline V gene sequence: CDR1 SGDLS, CDR2 YYNGEE. This CDR3 is built from 16 residues. CDR3 in amino acids: CASSVTAGGPDYEQYF. The DNA for the CDR3 is TGTGCCAGCAGCGTAACAGCGGGAGGGCCAGACTACGAGCAGTACTTC.

This clonotype was detected only a few times. The chain carries TRBV20-1 and TRBJ2-2; maybe TRBD2 (6 bases). Germline assignment: CDR1 DFQATT and CDR2 SNEGSKA (reference sequence). V lost 2 bases, J lost 4 bases, and 23 bases lay in between. This CDR3 comprises 18 residues. The CDR3 DNA reads TGCAGTGCTAGAACCCCCCGTCCGGGAGTACATGGCACCGGGGAGCTGTTTTTT. It yields the protein CSARTPRPGVHGTGELFF.

A word on this clonotype: The junction and the germline gene differ at one end; a read error may be behind it. The chain recombines TRBV13 with TRBJ1-3, with D uncertain. The CDR3 runs to 16 residues. Germline V gene data show CDR1 as PRHDT and CDR2 as FYEKMQ (reference sequence). The CDR3 coding sequence is TGTGCCAGCAGCTTGTTCAAATGGAACTCTGGATACACCATATATTTT. This encodes CASSLFKWNSGYTIYF. The whole variable domain, filled in from reference TRBV13 and TRBJ1-3, reads AAGVIQSPRHLIKEKRETATLKCYPIPRHDTVYWYQQGPGQDPQFLISFYEKMQSDKGSIPDRFSAQQFSDYHSELNMSSLELGDSALYFCASSLFKWNSGYTIYFGEGSWLTVV.

V usage is TRBV7-6 and J usage is TRBJ2-1; TRBD2 aligns across 7 bases. This CDR3 is built from 18 residues. CDR1 is SGHVS and CDR2 is FNYEAQ in the germline V gene. V gave up 2 bases and J gave up 8 bases; unmatched junction bases: 18. CDR3 DNA: TGTGCCAGCAGCTTAAGGGAGAGAGCGGGGTACGGGTGGGATGAGCAGTTCTTC. It is translated as CASSLRERAGYGWDEQFF. Combining the CDR3 with reference TRBV7-6 and TRBJ2-1 gives the whole variable domain GAGVSQSPRYKVTKRGQDVALRCDPISGHVSLYWYRQALGQGPEFLTYFNYEAQQDKSGLPNDRFSAERPEGSISTLTIQRTEQRDSAMYRCASSLRERAGYGWDEQFFGPGTRLTVL.

This clonotype came up many times. The rearrangement joins TRBV28 to TRBJ1-5; D is unresolved. Germline CDR1 MDHEN, CDR2 SYDVKM. The CDR3 covers 15 residues. The V end was cut by 5 bases, the J end by 3 bases, with 14 bases between. The DNA of the CDR3 is TGTGCCAGCAGTCAAACCCGAGGCTTCAATCAGCCCCAGCATTTT. Its translation: CASSQTRGFNQPQHF.

This clonotype was observed a few times. V and J are TRBV6-6 and TRBJ1-3; D uncertain. The V end lost 2 bases, the J end lost 5 bases, and 10 bases lay between the germline ends. Germline values: CDR1 MNHNY, CDR2 SVGAGI (reference sequence). This CDR3 is 14 amino acids long. The CDR3 reads CASSYRETRNTIYF. The DNA for the CDR3 is TGTGCCAGCAGTTACAGGGAAACCCGAAACACCATATATTTT.